This T cell receptor beta chain was recorded in a study of T cell repertoires in cytomegalovirus infection. Study as a whole: An indication of both CMV infection and matching HLA type came from public TCR beta signatures. The study, taken as a whole, reports: In two of eight donors, the top clonotype was HLA-C-restricted CMV-specific.

V lost 0 bases, J lost 7 bases, and 8 bases lay in between. The CDR3 loop spans 13 amino acids. Germline-derived CDR1 and CDR2 are SGDLS and YYNGEE. TCRdb ran MiXCR on the reads and lists one entry per CDR3 protein. The profile covers hundreds of thousands of distinct CDR3 sequences, with approximately 31% appearing a single time and 13% taken by the ten largest. In the case of this clonotype: The antigen remains unidentified.

This TCR came from a human donor in good health (CMV status not recorded). Some clones in this sample may be carry-over from other donors' samples. Sequenced here: cultured CD8+ T cells from PBMCs, sampled from culture after CMV antigen stimulation. This chain connects TRBV9 to TRBJ2-1; D is uncertain. CDR3 amino acids: CASSVADWNEQFF. The CDR3 DNA reads as TGTGCCAGCAGCGTAGCTGACTGGAATGAGCAGTTCTTC.